The 28 T cell receptor beta chains reported below all come from one sample, sequenced in a study of cytomegalovirus exposure and HLA in healthy donors. PCR involved 60 Vbeta and 13 Jbeta primers. Using immunoSEQ multiplex PCR, the repertoire was profiled, and TCRdb retains in-frame clones only, with some absent. Among some 120,000 clones listed, around 77% were seen once. What was sequenced was PBMCs. These receptors were obtained from a man younger than 35 in good health and CMV-seropositive.

Note on this clone: This sample includes further DNA sequences coding for the same CDR3. The chain has TRBV6-6 and TRBJ1-1, with D possibly being TRBD1 (6 bases). This CDR3 region has 12 residues. Germline V CDR1 and CDR2: MNHNY, SVGAGI (reference sequence). V was cut by 6 bases and J by 1 base, with 6 bases left in between. The CDR3 protein is CASRQGNTEAFF. The CDR3 nucleotides read TGTGCCAGCAGACAGGGGAACACTGAAGCTTTCTTT.

V usage is TRBV5-1 and J usage is TRBJ2-1; TRBD2 might be the D (7 bases). Trimming removed 4 bases from V and 4 bases from J, with 21 bases in between. Germline values: CDR1 SGHRS, CDR2 YFSETQ. The CDR3 has 17 amino acids. CDR3 sequence: CASSPRLGGGRYNEQFF. CDR3 in DNA: TGCGCCAGCAGCCCCCGACTTGGCGGGGGCAGATACAATGAGCAGTTCTTC.

The J gene is TRBJ1-5, the V gene TRBV4-1; possibly TRBD1 for D (6 bases). The V gene's germline CDR1 is MGHRA and CDR2 YSYEKL. This CDR3 is 17 amino acids long. Trimming left V 6 bases short and J 7 bases short, with 25 bases between. As DNA, the CDR3 is TGCGCCAGCAGTCCCAAATCGACAGGCTCCGCTCAACAGCCCCAGCATTTT. Translation gives CASSPKSTGSAQQPQHF.

This chain links TRBV6-6 with TRBJ1-2; 8 nucleotides line up with TRBD1. V lost 4 bases and J lost 5; bases outside the gene matches: 6. Germline values: CDR1 MNHNY, CDR2 SVGAGI (reference sequence). The CDR3 loop spans 14 amino acids. As DNA, the CDR3 is TGTGCCAGCAGTTTCGGACAGGGATTGTATGGCTACACCTTC. It codes for CASSFGQGLYGYTF.

This clone was observed a few times. V is TRBV5-5 and J is TRBJ2-7; perhaps TRBD1 as D (6 bases). CDR1 is SGHKS and CDR2 is YYEKEE in the germline V gene (reference sequence). The V and J ends lost 1 base and 2 bases respectively, with 16 bases between them. The CDR3 consists of 16 residues. The CDR3 here is CASSLSAGTTTYEQYF. The CDR3 DNA reads TGTGCCAGCAGCTTGAGCGCTGGGACAACGACCTACGAGCAGTACTTC.

V is TRBV10-3 and J is TRBJ1-4, with D unclear. V was pared by 6 bases and J by 3 bases, with 8 bases between. The CDR3 runs to 13 residues. From germline, CDR1 is ENHRY and CDR2 SYGVKD. In DNA form, the CDR3 reads TGTGCCATCAGCCGGGATCCTAATGAAAAACTGTTTTTT. This gives the protein CAISRDPNEKLFF.

The V call is TRBV10-3, the J call TRBJ1-1; 8 nucleotides match TRBD1. Losses at the gene ends were 4 bases for V and 7 bases for J; bases not matched to a gene: 17. This CDR3 has 17 amino acids. Germline V gene sequence: CDR1 ENHRY, CDR2 SYGVKD. The CDR3 DNA sequence: TGTGCCATCAGTGGACGGGGACGAGACAGGGGAACGGATGAAGCTTTCTTT. It codes for CAISGRGRDRGTDEAFF.

The chain links TRBV7-8 to TRBJ1-2; D might be TRBD1 (6 bases). V lost 7 bases and J 3 bases, leaving 18 bases between the germline ends. This CDR3 is built from 15 residues. Germline CDR1 is SGHVS and CDR2 is FQNEAQ. This CDR3 is CASNLGGAEDYGYTF. The CDR3 nucleotides are TGTGCCAGCAACCTGGGGGGGGCGGAGGACTATGGCTACACCTTC.

Here the CDR3 reads CASSIDGQVYQPQHF. The CDR3 region has the DNA TGTGCCAGTAGTATAGATGGACAAGTCTATCAGCCCCAGCATTTT. This sequence joins TRBV19 and TRBJ1-5; D is possibly TRBD1 (5 bases). The CDR3 extends over 15 amino acids. Trimming pared 0 bases from V and 5 bases from J, leaving 11 bases between. Germline V gene sequence: CDR1 LNHDA, CDR2 SQIVND (reference sequence).

Worth noting for this clone: One junction end does not reproduce the germline sequence, and a read error may be involved. The CDR3 DNA sequence: TGTGCCAGTAGTTATAGCGGGGGGGCAACTGGGGCCAACGTCCTGACTTTC. Amino acids: CASSYSGGATGANVLTF. This chain links TRBV28 with TRBJ2-6; 11 bases line up with TRBD2. The CDR3 length is 17 residues. CDR1 and CDR2 from the germline V gene are MDHEN and SYDVKM.

The V call is TRBV5-1, the J call TRBJ2-3; TRBD2 matches at 9 bases. V gave up 1 base and J gave up 0 bases; unmatched junction bases: 3. From germline, CDR1 is SGHRS and CDR2 YFSETQ. The CDR3 totals 16 residues. CDR3 sequence (DNA): TGCGCCAGCAGCTTGAGGCTAGCGGGGAGCACAGATACGCAGTATTTT. Protein: CASSLRLAGSTDTQYF.

The rearrangement uses TRBV28 and TRBJ1-2; maybe TRBD1 (5 bases). V was shortened by 2 bases and J by 6 bases, with 19 bases between the two germline ends. The CDR3 covers 16 residues. The V gene's germline CDR1 is MDHEN and CDR2 SYDVKM. The CDR3 DNA reads TGTGCCAGCAGTTTAAGTGGGGCGGCCCGTTACAATGGCTACACCTTC. It yields the protein CASSLSGAARYNGYTF.

Turning to this clone: Sequence at one end of the junction differs from germline and may be a read error. The rearrangement links TRBV18 to TRBJ2-4; 11 bases align to TRBD2. Per germline, CDR1 KGHSH and CDR2 LQKENI. This CDR3 has 16 amino acids. The CDR3 DNA sequence: TGTGCCAGCTCACCAATAGCGGGGGGGGCCAAAAACAGTCAGTACTTC. This encodes CASSPIAGGAKNSQYF. Drawing the rest from reference TRBV18 and TRBJ2-4, the complete variable domain is NAGVMQNPRHLVRRRGQEARLRCSPMKGHSHVYWYRQLPEEGLKFMVYLQKENIIDESGMPKERFSAEFPKEGPSILRIQQVVRGDSAAYFCASSPIAGGAKNSQYFGAGTRLSVL.

V is TRBV5-1 and J is TRBJ2-5; 7 nucleotides line up with TRBD2. This CDR3 is built from 16 residues. With 0 bases clipped from V and 0 bases from J, the junction kept 5 bases outside the gene matches. Germline CDR1 reads SGHRS; CDR2 reads YFSETQ. CDR3 region: CASSLGASGYQETQYF. The CDR3 bases are TGCGCCAGCAGCTTGGGTGCTAGCGGTTACCAAGAGACCCAGTACTTC.

The rearrangement uses TRBV5-1 and TRBJ2-2, with a possible D match to TRBD1 (6 bases). The CDR3 loop spans 15 amino acids. Per the germline V gene, CDR1 is SGHRS and CDR2 is YFSETQ. V dropped 0 bases and J dropped 2 bases, with 8 bases sitting between them. CDR3 sequence: CASSLGTDNTGELFF. CDR3 sequence (DNA): TGCGCCAGCAGCTTGGGGACAGATAACACCGGGGAGCTGTTTTTT.

The rearrangement uses TRBV25-1 and TRBJ1-2; D is undetermined. The CDR3 spans 15 residues. V was cut by 6 bases and J by 6 bases, with 20 bases left in between. The germline V gene encodes CDR1 MGHDK and CDR2 SYGVNS. The DNA of the CDR3 is TGTGCCAGCAGCGGGAGTGGAGGACGGAATGATGGCTACACCTTC. Translation gives CASSGSGGRNDGYTF.

The V call is TRBV7-8, the J call TRBJ1-4; D is ambiguous. Germline loops: CDR1 SGHVS, CDR2 FQNEAQ. Trimming cost V 1 base and J 4 bases, with 7 bases left between them. This CDR3 comprises 14 residues. The CDR3: CASSLGGFNEKLFF. The CDR3 bases are TGTGCCAGCAGCTTAGGAGGGTTTAATGAAAAACTGTTTTTT.

Of note for this clone: A junction boundary mismatches the germline segment, possibly from a read error. V gene TRBV7-3 combines with J gene TRBJ2-6; 8 nucleotides align to TRBD1. This CDR3 contains 19 residues. CDR1 and CDR2 (germline): SGHTA, FQGTGA. The CDR3 spells CASSTPSGQVPSGANGLTF. CDR3 bases: TGTGCCAGCAGCACCCCCTCGGGACAGGTACCTTCTGGGGCCAACGGCCTGACTTTC.

The genes are TRBV7-5 and TRBJ2-1; TRBD2, the table's D call, was not compared with the DNA. TRBV7-5 is an annotated pseudogene. CDR3 length: 13 residues. The CDR3 is CARSVGTSVFPFF. The CDR3 DNA is TGTGCCAGAAGCGTCGGGACTAGCGTCTTCCCGTTCTTC.

This chain connects TRBV15 to TRBJ1-6, with a possible D match to TRBD1 (6 bases). With 0 bases removed from V and 10 bases from J, the gap between germline ends came to 16 bases. Germline CDR1 is LNHNV and CDR2 is YYDKDF (reference sequence). The CDR3 is 16 residues long. The CDR3 nucleotides are TGTGCCACCAGCAGAGATCAGGTTACAGGGCGATCACCCCTCCACTTT. As protein: CATSRDQVTGRSPLHF.

V and J are TRBV28 and TRBJ2-7; 9 positions match TRBD2. The CDR3 covers 15 residues. CDR1 is MDHEN and CDR2 is SYDVKM in the germline V gene. Losses at the gene ends were 7 bases for V and 2 bases for J; bases not matched to a gene: 9. The CDR3 spells CASMASGRMTYEQYF. The CDR3 DNA follows: TGTGCCAGCATGGCGAGCGGGAGGATGACCTACGAGCAGTACTTC.

The gene calls are TRBV19 and TRBJ1-6, with D possibly matching TRBD1 (6 bases). Germline V gene data show CDR1 as LNHDA and CDR2 as SQIVND (reference sequence). The CDR3 length is 14 residues. Trimming left V 5 bases short and J 6 bases short, with 11 bases between. CDR3 coding DNA: TGTGCCAGTAGTCGGACAGAAATTAATTCACCCCTCCACTTT. This sequence encodes CASSRTEINSPLHF. Complete variable domain (other parts from reference TRBV19 and TRBJ1-6): DGGITQSPKYLFRKEGQNVTLSCEQNLNHDAMYWYRQDPGQGLRLIYYSQIVNDFQKGDIAEGYSVSREKKESFPLTVTSAQKNPTAFYLCASSRTEINSPLHFGNGTRLTVT.

The chain uses TRBV9 and TRBJ2-1; D unclear. Germline V CDR1 and CDR2: SGDLS, YYNGEE. Trimming took off 0 bases at V and 6 bases at J, with 10 bases between the two ends. There are 14 residues in the CDR3. The CDR3 spells CASSVVDLGNEQFF. The CDR3 region has the DNA TGTGCCAGCAGCGTAGTCGACTTGGGCAATGAGCAGTTCTTC.

With regard to this clone: Sequence at one end of the junction differs from germline and may be a read error. The chain employs TRBV4-2 and TRBJ2-1; D is unclear. Germline V CDR1 and CDR2: LGHNA, YNFKEQ. The CDR3 runs 16 residues. CDR3 bases: TGTGCCAGCAGCCAAGATGATGAAGTTCCCTACGATGAGCAGTTCTTC. Translation gives CASSQDDEVPYDEQFF.

A note on this clone: An end of the junction does not agree with germline; a read error may underlie this. This rearrangement joins TRBV5-1 to TRBJ2-4; 11 positions match TRBD2. The CDR3 is 16 residues long. From germline, CDR1 is SGHRS and CDR2 YFSETQ. This CDR3 is CASSLSLAGGGNSQYF. For the CDR3, the DNA is TGCGCCAGCAGCTTGTCGCTAGCGGGAGGAGGGAACAGTCAGTACTTC.

This clone was picked up a small number of times. The chain links TRBV11-2 to TRBJ2-7; D remains ambiguous. Trimming took 5 bases from V and 3 from J, leaving 17 bases between them. Per germline, CDR1 SGHAT and CDR2 FQNNGV. The CDR3 is 15 amino acids. The CDR3 DNA follows: TGTGCCAGCAGCCCCCTACAGTGGTCTCTCTACGAGCAGTACTTC. Protein product: CASSPLQWSLYEQYF.

This clone has only one observation. This rearrangement joins TRBV19 to TRBJ1-1; 10 bases line up with TRBD1. The CDR3 is 14 residues long. J lost 7 bases, V lost 6 bases, and 8 bases had no gene match. Germline V lookup: CDR1 LNHDA, CDR2 SQIVND (reference sequence). DNA for the CDR3: TGTGCCAGTAGGGACAGGGGGGCCTTTAATGAAGCTTTCTTT. This codes for CASRDRGAFNEAFF.

The chain employs TRBV2 and TRBJ1-5, with 12 bases lining up with TRBD1. V gave up 7 bases and J gave up 1 base; unmatched junction bases: 8. The CDR3 has 17 residues. Germline CDR1 is SNHLY and CDR2 is FYNNEI. The CDR3 region is CASMGTGGLESNQPQHF. In DNA form, the CDR3 reads TGTGCCAGCATGGGGACAGGGGGCCTTGAAAGCAATCAGCCCCAGCATTTT.